The 17 T cell receptor beta chains below come from one sample, sequenced in a study of T cell changes during pregnancy in multiple sclerosis. Profiled with immunoSEQ multiplex PCR; TCRdb holds only in-frame clones, not every one. The sample carries tens of thousands of clones, more than 90% recorded once. Source: peripheral blood, taken in the first trimester of pregnancy. Every receptor here comes from a female donor in good health, enrolled as a control in a pregnancy study.

The chain carries TRBV7-9 and TRBJ1-4; 7 bases align to TRBD1. V was clipped by 5 bases and J by 7 bases; unmatched bases: 13. Germline V CDR1 and CDR2: SEHNR, FQNEAQ (reference sequence). This CDR3 spans 16 amino acids. CDR3 DNA sequence: TGTGCCAGCAGCCCTGGACAGGCCGGGTTTATTGAAAAACTGTTTTTT. Translated, it gives CASSPGQAGFIEKLFF.

This clone was seen only once. The chain links TRBV10-3 to TRBJ1-1; the match to TRBD1 covers 7 bases. Germline trimming cut 7 bases from V and 0 bases from J; bases unmatched to any gene: 5. Germline CDR1 is ENHRY and CDR2 is SYGVKD. The CDR3 extends over 14 amino acids. The CDR3 protein is CAIKSTGLNTEAFF. CDR3 sequence (DNA): TGTGCCATCAAATCGACAGGGTTGAACACTGAAGCTTTCTTT.

The rearrangement links TRBV28 to TRBJ1-1; perhaps TRBD1 as D (6 bases). CDR3 length: 13 amino acids. The ends were cut back, 4 bases at V and 5 bases at J, with 11 bases in the middle. Germline CDR1 reads MDHEN; CDR2 reads SYDVKM. The CDR3: CASSYRVSTEAFF. Written as DNA, the CDR3 is TGTGCCAGCAGTTACAGGGTTAGTACTGAAGCTTTCTTT.

The rearrangement joins TRBV2 to TRBJ1-4, with D possibly being TRBD1 (6 bases). Germline CDR1 and CDR2: SNHLY and FYNNEI. The CDR3 covers 15 residues. Between the trimmed V and J ends, which lost 0 bases and 8 bases, there was a span of 13 bases. CDR3 DNA: TGTGCCAGCAGTGAAGCCCCGGGGGGCCACGAAAAACTGTTTTTT. Translated: CASSEAPGGHEKLFF.

V is TRBV21-1 and J is TRBJ2-3; the listed D gene, TRBD2, was not tested against the DNA. TRBV21-1 is a recognized pseudogene. This CDR3 region has 16 residues. CDR3 region: CASSKGLAGGPDTQYF. CDR3 bases: TGTGCCAGCAGCAAAGGACTAGCGGGAGGGCCAGATACGCAGTATTTT.

This chain connects TRBV7-2 to TRBJ1-4; no clear D. Germline CDR1 SGHTA, CDR2 FQGNSA. Trimming removed 1 base at V and 8 bases at J, with 11 bases between. CDR3 length equals 14 residues. Here the CDR3 DNA reads TGTGCCAGCAGCTTAGAAACCGGAGGCGAAAAACTGTTTTTT. Translation gives CASSLETGGEKLFF. The variable domain in full, with the rest retrieved from reference TRBV7-2 and TRBJ1-4, is GAGVSQSPSNKVTEKGKDVELRCDPISGHTALYWYRQSLGQGLEFLIYFQGNSAPDKSGLPSDRFSAERTGGSVSTLTIQRTQQEDSAVYLCASSLETGGEKLFFGSGTQLSVL.

This clone occurred once. The gene calls are TRBV28 and TRBJ2-7; D might be TRBD1 (5 bases). Trimming shortened V by 2 bases and J by 3 bases, and 8 bases separated the two germline ends. CDR3 length equals 13 residues. Germline V gene data show CDR1 as MDHEN and CDR2 as SYDVKM. CDR3 sequence (DNA): TGTGCCAGCAGTTTAGACAGTTACTACGAGCAGTACTTC. Translated, it gives CASSLDSYYEQYF.

The chain joins TRBV4-3 to TRBJ2-1; 8 positions agree with TRBD2. Germline trimming cut 4 bases from V and 3 bases from J; bases unmatched to any gene: 5. CDR3 length: 15 amino acids. CDR1 LGHNA and CDR2 YSLEER come from the germline V gene. In DNA form, the CDR3 reads TGCGCCAGCAGCCTAACCGGGACTAGCTACAATGAGCAGTTCTTC. It translates to CASSLTGTSYNEQFF.

This clone was seen a handful of times. The CDR3 reads CASSFLGQGNEQFF. The CDR3 DNA reads TGTGCCAGCAGCTTTCTCGGACAGGGGAATGAGCAGTTCTTC. The rearrangement joins TRBV7-3 to TRBJ2-1; 9 nucleotides agree with TRBD1. V lost 3 bases, J lost 7 bases, and 4 bases stayed unmatched. The V gene's germline CDR1 is SGHTA and CDR2 FQGTGA. The CDR3 has 14 residues. Complete variable domain (other parts from reference TRBV7-3 and TRBJ2-1): GAGVSQTPSNKVTEKGKYVELRCDPISGHTALYWYRQSLGQGPEFLIYFQGTGAADDSGLPNDRFFAVRPEGSVSTLKIQRTERGDSAVYLCASSFLGQGNEQFFGPGTRLTVL.

The V call is TRBV14, the J call TRBJ1-1, with D perhaps TRBD1 (6 bases). V gave up 2 bases and J gave up 4 bases, with 17 bases separating them. The length of the CDR3 is 16 residues. Germline V lookup: CDR1 SGHDN, CDR2 FVKESK. The CDR3 reads CASSQRGGGGGTEAFF. DNA for the CDR3: TGTGCCAGCAGCCAAAGAGGGGGGGGAGGCGGCACTGAAGCTTTCTTT.

A single count supports this clone. The rearrangement links TRBV6-4 to TRBJ2-3; a possible D gene is TRBD2 (5 bases). CDR1 is MRHNA, CDR2 SNTAGT, per germline. V was trimmed by 4 bases and J by 2 bases, leaving 7 bases between them. The CDR3 contains 13 residues. The CDR3 spells CASSGADTDTQYF. The DNA for the CDR3 is TGTGCCAGCAGTGGAGCGGACACAGATACGCAGTATTTT.

The chain carries TRBV11-2 and TRBJ1-2, with 10 bases identical to TRBD1. CDR3 length: 16 residues. Germline V CDR1 and CDR2: SGHAT, FQNNGV. After removal of 7 bases from V and 4 bases from J, the junction contained 12 bases not matched to a gene. The CDR3 coding sequence is TGTGCCAGCACCCCACCCGACAGGGGGCTTCGCTATGGCTACACCTTC. It codes for CASTPPDRGLRYGYTF.

The chain is built from TRBV30 and TRBJ1-3; D remains unclear. CDR3 size: 13 residues. The V gene's germline CDR1 is GTSNPN and CDR2 SVGIG (reference sequence). V was cut by 4 bases and J by 1 base, with 8 bases left in between. As DNA, the CDR3 is TGTGCCTGGACTGACATGTCTGGAAACACCATATATTTT. Translating it yields CAWTDMSGNTIYF. Complete variable domain (other parts from reference TRBV30 and TRBJ1-3): SQTIHQWPATLVQPVGSPLSLECTVEGTSNPNLYWYRQAAGRGLQLLFYSVGIGQISSEVPQNLSASRPQDRQFILSSKKLLLSDSGFYLCAWTDMSGNTIYFGEGSWLTVV.

The rearrangement uses TRBV18 and TRBJ1-3; D is unclear. Trimming took 6 bases from V and 4 from J, leaving 4 bases between them. This CDR3 spans 11 amino acids. Germline V gene data show CDR1 as KGHSH and CDR2 as LQKENI. The CDR3 here is CASSQGNTIYF. CDR3 DNA: TGTGCCAGCTCCCAAGGAAACACCATATATTTT.

This clone was detected once. The chain couples TRBV19 to TRBJ2-5; TRBD1 agrees at 7 bases. With the DNA end fitting TRBJ2-7 better, the J assignment may be wrong. The germline V gene has CDR1 LNHDA and CDR2 SQIVND (reference sequence). The CDR3 has 14 residues. The CDR3 reads CASSARQGSYEQYF. Written as DNA, the CDR3 is TGTGCCAGTAGTGCACGACAGGGCTCCTACGAGCAGTACTTC.

In its sample, this clone was seen once. The chain uses TRBV5-1 and TRBJ2-1; 10 nucleotides match TRBD1. Germline-derived CDR1 and CDR2 are SGHRS and YFSETQ. The CDR3 has 16 residues. V was pared by 4 bases and J by 6 bases, with 10 bases of the junction left unmatched. The CDR3 loop reads CASSLPGTGDLNEQFF. DNA for the CDR3: TGCGCCAGCAGCCTTCCCGGGACAGGGGACCTCAATGAGCAGTTCTTC.

The chain joins TRBV5-1 to TRBJ2-3; 7 nucleotides align to TRBD1. The V and J ends lost 5 bases and 4 bases, in that order; junction bases with no gene match: 7. Germline V gene lookup returns CDR1 SGHRS and CDR2 YFSETQ. The CDR3 length is 14 residues. The CDR3 coding sequence is TGCGCCAGCAGGCTGTACAGGGGATCAGATACGCAGTATTTT. Encoded protein: CASRLYRGSDTQYF. The full variable domain, rest sourced from reference TRBV5-1 and TRBJ2-3, is KAGVTQTPRYLIKTRGQQVTLSCSPISGHRSVSWYQQTPGQGLQFLFEYFSETQRNKGNFPGRFSGRQFSNSRSEMNVSTLELGDSALYLCASRLYRGSDTQYFGPGTRLTVL.